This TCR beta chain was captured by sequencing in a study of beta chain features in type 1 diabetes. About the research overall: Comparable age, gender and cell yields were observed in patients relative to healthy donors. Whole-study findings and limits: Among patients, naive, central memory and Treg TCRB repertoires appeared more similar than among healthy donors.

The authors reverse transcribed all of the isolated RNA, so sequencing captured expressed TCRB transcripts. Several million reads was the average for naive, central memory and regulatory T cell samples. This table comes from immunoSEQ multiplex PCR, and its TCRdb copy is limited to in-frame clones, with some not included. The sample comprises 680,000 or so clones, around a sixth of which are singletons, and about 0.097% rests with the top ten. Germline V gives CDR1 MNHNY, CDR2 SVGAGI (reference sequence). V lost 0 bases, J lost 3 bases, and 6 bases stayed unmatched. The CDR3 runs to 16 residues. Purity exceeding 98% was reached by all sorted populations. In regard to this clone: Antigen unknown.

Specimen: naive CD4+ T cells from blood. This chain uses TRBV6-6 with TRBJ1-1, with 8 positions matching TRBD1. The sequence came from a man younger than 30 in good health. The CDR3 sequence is CASSYSPGTGDTEAFF. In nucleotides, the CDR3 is TGTGCCAGCAGTTACTCACCCGGGACAGGAGACACTGAAGCTTTCTTT.